Listed here are 17 T cell receptor beta chains from one sample, sequenced in a study of blood T cell repertoires in COVID-19 (dated by TCRdb to about 2020). Receptor libraries were prepared by the immunoSEQ multiplex PCR assay. TCRdb mirrors the immuneACCESS table, restricted to in-frame sequences. Some clones are absent from its copies; in checked studies, under half trace to an unresolved V gene, and the reason for the others is unknown. Across this sample there are around 90,000 clones, with 85% seen only once. The leading ten clones occupy 12% of the sample. The material sequenced was peripheral blood. These TCRs come from a woman between 70 and 85 years old with active or convalescent COVID-19.

This clone was counted a few times. The gene calls are TRBV18 and TRBJ1-3, with TRBD1 matching over 10 bases. With V trimmed by 4 bases and J by 2 bases, 5 bases remained unmatched. This CDR3 is built from 16 residues. Germline V gene data show CDR1 as KGHSH and CDR2 as LQKENI. CDR3 nucleotides: TGTGCCAGCTCACTGGGACAGGGGACAGCTGGAAACACCATATATTTT. Its translation: CASSLGQGTAGNTIYF.

The rearrangement joins TRBV6-2 or TRBV6-3 to TRBJ2-1; the match to TRBD2 covers 10 bases. The germline V gene encodes CDR1 MNHEY and CDR2 SVGEGT. The CDR3 loop spans 16 amino acids. Trimming cost V 5 bases and J 1 base; bases outside gene matches: 5. The chain's CDR3 is CASSRTSGQSYNEQFF. CDR3 DNA sequence: TGTGCCAGCAGTCGGACTAGCGGACAATCCTACAATGAGCAGTTCTTC.

V and J are TRBV27 and TRBJ1-4; 7 bases align to TRBD1. Unmatched junction bases numbered 11, after V lost 5 bases and J lost 8 bases. The CDR3 is made up of 15 amino acids. CDR1 is MNHEY and CDR2 is SMNVEV in the germline V gene (reference sequence). CDR3 in amino acids: CASSPRDRLHEKLFF. CDR3 DNA sequence: TGTGCCAGCAGTCCCCGGGACAGACTACACGAAAAACTGTTTTTT.

V is TRBV12-5 and J is TRBJ2-3; no definite D call. Germline V gene data show CDR1 as LGHNT and CDR2 as FRNRAP. V dropped 3 bases and J dropped 2 bases, with 6 bases sitting between them. The CDR3 runs 13 residues. In DNA form, the CDR3 reads TGTGCTAGTGGTTTAGAGCCCACAGATACGCAGTATTTT. Translated: CASGLEPTDTQYF.

The V call is TRBV12-3 or TRBV12-4, the J call TRBJ2-1; D uncertain. V lost 3 bases and J 10 bases, leaving 10 bases between the germline ends. The CDR3 is made up of 12 amino acids. Here the CDR3 DNA reads TGTGCCAGCAGTTTCGTGGGCCGGGAGCAGTTCTTC. Residues: CASSFVGREQFF.

This clone was detected only a few times. The chain has TRBV11-2 and TRBJ1-3; tentatively, D is TRBD1 (6 bases). There are 15 residues in the CDR3. The V end lost 4 bases, the J end lost 0 bases, and 10 bases lay between the germline ends. The germline CDR1 and CDR2 sequences are SGHAT and FQNNGV. CDR3 residues: CASSSDRLSGNTIYF. Written as DNA, the CDR3 is TGTGCCAGCAGCTCCGACAGGCTCTCTGGAAACACCATATATTTT.

The chain employs TRBV28 and TRBJ2-1; D may be TRBD2 (5 bases). Germline V CDR1 and CDR2: MDHEN, SYDVKM. Trimming pared 5 bases from V and 7 bases from J, leaving 18 bases between. There are 15 residues in the CDR3. DNA for the CDR3: TGTGCCAGCAGTACCCCAGGACGGGGTGTTAATGAGCAGTTCTTC. Translation gives CASSTPGRGVNEQFF.

The rearrangement uses TRBV6-5 and TRBJ1-1, with D unresolved. Trimming pared 2 bases from V and 11 bases from J, leaving 15 bases between. The CDR3 is 13 residues long. Germline V lookup: CDR1 MNHEY, CDR2 SVGAGI. In nucleotides, the CDR3 is TGTGCCAGCAGTTACGGCGGCCGGGGTTCGGCTTTCTTT. It encodes CASSYGGRGSAFF.

The rearrangement uses TRBV28 and TRBJ1-1, with D maybe TRBD1 (5 bases). V was trimmed by 3 bases and J by 1 base, leaving 12 bases between them. This CDR3 region has 15 residues. Per germline, CDR1 MDHEN and CDR2 SYDVKM. CDR3 DNA sequence: TGTGCCAGCAGTTTGAATACAGGTCGGAACACTGAAGCTTTCTTT. Translation: CASSLNTGRNTEAFF.

The chain couples TRBV20-1 to TRBJ1-5; D is uncertain. V lost 3 bases to trimming and J lost 2 bases, with 23 bases between them. CDR1 and CDR2 from the germline V gene are DFQATT and SNEGSKA (reference sequence). The CDR3 covers 18 residues. This chain's CDR3 is CSASPYLGGGLGNQPQHF. CDR3 coding DNA: TGCAGTGCTAGTCCCTACTTGGGAGGAGGGTTGGGCAATCAGCCCCAGCATTTT.

This CDR3 is CASSLSGGPNYGYTF. As DNA, the CDR3 is TGTGCCAGCAGTTTATCGGGCGGGCCGAACTATGGCTACACCTTC. The chain carries TRBV27 and TRBJ1-2; D call uncertain. The CDR3 totals 15 residues. The V end was cut by 0 bases, the J end by 2 bases, with 10 bases between. Germline V CDR1 and CDR2: MNHEY, SMNVEV (reference sequence).

The chain couples TRBV18 to TRBJ2-5, with 8 bases lining up with TRBD1. J gave up 3 bases and V 6 bases, and 12 bases lay outside the gene matches. CDR1 and CDR2 (germline): KGHSH, LQKENI. The CDR3 spans 16 residues. CDR3 bases: TGTGCCAGCTCGACGGCACGACAGGGGAGGAAAGAGACCCAGTACTTC. Protein: CASSTARQGRKETQYF. The variable domain in full, with the rest retrieved from reference TRBV18 and TRBJ2-5, is NAGVMQNPRHLVRRRGQEARLRCSPMKGHSHVYWYRQLPEEGLKFMVYLQKENIIDESGMPKERFSAEFPKEGPSILRIQQVVRGDSAAYFCASSTARQGRKETQYFGPGTRLLVL.

The chain has TRBV7-2 and TRBJ2-1, with 7 nucleotides matching TRBD1. The V gene end was trimmed by 3 bases and the J gene end by 2 bases; junction bases not matched to a gene: 1. The CDR3 sequence is 14 residues long. Germline V CDR1 and CDR2: SGHTA, FQGNSA. CDR3 nucleotide sequence: TGTGCCAGCAGCTTGCAGGGGGCCTACAATGAGCAGTTCTTC. It is translated as CASSLQGAYNEQFF.

The CDR3: CASSRRGLGSTEAFF. The CDR3 bases are TGTGCCAGCAGCCGTAGGGGGTTAGGGAGCACTGAAGCTTTCTTT. This chain connects TRBV3-1 (or the pseudogene TRBV3-2) to TRBJ1-1, with D perhaps matching TRBD1 (6 bases). Trimming shortened V by 4 bases and J by 4 bases, and 16 bases separated the two germline ends. This CDR3 has 15 amino acids. Germline values: CDR1 LGHDT, CDR2 YNNKEL (reference sequence).

The chain has TRBV5-5 and TRBJ1-1; D is undetermined. The CDR3 length is 13 residues. The V end was cut by 2 bases, the J end by 3 bases, with 8 bases between. Germline V gene sequence: CDR1 SGHKS, CDR2 YYEKEE (reference sequence). CDR3 amino acids: CASSFSGDTEAFF. CDR3 nucleotide sequence: TGTGCCAGCAGCTTTTCCGGTGACACTGAAGCTTTCTTT.

This clone was counted only a few times. The chain joins TRBV6-5 to TRBJ1-1; weak D call: TRBD1 (5 bases). CDR3 size: 13 residues. Germline-derived CDR1 and CDR2 are MNHEY and SVGAGI. The ends were cut back, 4 bases at V and 2 bases at J, with 8 bases in the middle. CDR3 residues: CASSLTENTEAFF. CDR3 DNA: TGTGCCAGCAGTTTGACAGAAAACACTGAAGCTTTCTTT.

The chain carries TRBV5-4 and TRBJ1-2; tentative D call: TRBD1 (6 bases). Trimming removed 3 bases from V and 8 bases from J, with 26 bases in between. The germline V gene has CDR1 SGHNT and CDR2 YYREEE (reference sequence). The CDR3 runs 17 residues. CDR3 residues: CASSYLRGRGISEGYTF. CDR3 DNA sequence: TGTGCCAGCAGCTATCTCAGGGGACGGGGTATCTCGGAGGGCTACACCTTC.